Listed below are T cell receptor beta chains from one sample, sequenced in a study of regulatory T cells. Assay: immunoSEQ multiplex PCR; the TCRdb copy retains only in-frame clones and omits some. The table records 30,000 to 40,000 clones, 89% of them present only once. The specimen was conventional CD4+ T cells sorted from blood. The receptors shown here come from a person aged 18 to 35 with CD3G deficiency. The CDR3 runs from the conserved cysteine through the conserved F or W. The D gene is left open where the match is weak.

v_call,j_call,d_call,cdr3_nt,cdr3_aa
TRBV5-1,TRBJ2-3,-,TGCGCCAGCAGTCACACGGAGGGAGATACGCAGTATTTT,CASSHTEGDTQYF
TRBV19,TRBJ2-2,TRBD2,TGTGCCAGTAGTATCCGCGGGGGATACGGGGAGCTGTTTTTT,CASSIRGGYGELFF
TRBV28,TRBJ1-5,-,TGTGCCAGCAGTCAAGGACGTGTCCAGCATTTT,CASSQGRVQHF
TRBV7-8,TRBJ2-1,TRBD2,TGTGCCAGCAGCTTACTGGGGGAGGGGAATTACAATGAGCAGTTCTTC,CASSLLGEGNYNEQFF
TRBV6-6,TRBJ1-2,-,TGTGCCAGCAGTTTTAGGGGGGGGTACTATGGCTACACCTTC,CASSFRGGYYGYTF
TRBV28,TRBJ2-7,TRBD1,TGTGCCAGCAGTCTCTATCGACAGGGGACCCCCGGGGGCGAGCAGTACTTC,CASSLYRQGTPGGEQYF
TRBV5-1,TRBJ2-7,TRBD1,TGCGCCACCAATCGACAGGGATCCTACGAGCAGTACTTC,CATNRQGSYEQYF
TRBV6-1,TRBJ2-7,-,TGTGCCAGCAGTGAACTTGAGTCCTACGAGCAGTACTTC,CASSELESYEQYF
TRBV5-1,TRBJ2-5,-,TGCGCCAGCAGCTCCGTCCTGGGTGATGGGACCCAGTACTTC,CASSSVLGDGTQYF
TRBV6-1,TRBJ2-1,TRBD2,TGTGCCAGCAGAGAAGGGACTAGGGGGTTCTTC,CASREGTRGFF
TRBV5-1,TRBJ2-7,TRBD2,TGCGCCAGCAGCTTGGGGACTAGCGGGGTCTACGAGCAGTACTTC,CASSLGTSGVYEQYF
TRBV28,TRBJ1-1,TRBD1,TGTGCCAGCAGCGGACAGGCGGGGACTGAAGCTTTCTTT,CASSGQAGTEAFF
TRBV5-1,TRBJ2-3,-,TGCGCCAGCAGCGTCGGGACTGCCCGTCAGCAGTATTTT,CASSVGTARQQYF